This passage covers 21 T cell receptor beta chains from one sample sequenced in a study of T-cell reconstitution after alpha-beta-depleted transplantation in children. A TCRbeta library incorporating unique molecular identifiers was prepared. From the PCR reads, TCRdb called clonotypes with MiXCR, one entry per CDR3 protein. The table includes about 600,000 distinct CDR3 sequences, under 25% detected once. Sequenced material: PBMCs, mostly from graft donor cells, taken 360 days after TCRalphabeta/CD19-depleted stem cell transplant. These receptors originate from a boy in the first two years of life who had a stem cell transplant for acute myeloid leukemia, so the T cells may come from the graft donor.

This clonotype was seen many times. The chain couples TRBV28 to TRBJ2-1, with TRBD2 matching over 7 bases. Germline loops: CDR1 MDHEN, CDR2 SYDVKM. This CDR3 has 12 residues. V lost 3 bases to trimming and J lost 10 bases; unmatched junction nucleotides: 3. CDR3 loop: CASSLRGIEQFF. In DNA, the CDR3 is TGTGCCAGCAGTTTGCGGGGGATAGAGCAGTTCTTC.

The chain is built from TRBV7-9 and TRBJ2-1; TRBD1 or TRBD2 may be the D gene (6 bases each). Trimming left V 8 bases short and J 3 bases short, with 8 bases between. CDR1 and CDR2 from the germline V gene are SEHNR and FQNEAQ (reference sequence). The CDR3 sequence is 12 residues long. CDR3 sequence reads: CASEGGYNEQFF. The CDR3 DNA sequence: TGTGCCAGCGAGGGGGGCTACAATGAGCAGTTCTTC.

This clonotype was detected many times. The gene calls are TRBV5-6 and TRBJ2-7; D is possibly TRBD1 (5 bases). The CDR3 is 12 amino acids. Trimming removed 5 bases at V and 5 bases at J, with 11 bases between. Germline V gives CDR1 SGHDT, CDR2 YYEEEE. The CDR3 DNA follows: TGTGCCAGCAGTACAGGATCCCACGAGCAGTACTTC. This sequence encodes CASSTGSHEQYF.

The chain has TRBV4-1 and TRBJ2-2, with D uncertain. Germline V CDR1 and CDR2: MGHRA, YSYEKL. Trimming took off 4 bases at V and 0 bases at J, with 15 bases between the two ends. This CDR3 has 17 amino acids. The DNA for the CDR3 is TGCGCCAGCAGCCGTATACAGCTAGATGCGAACACCGGGGAGCTGTTTTTT. It codes for CASSRIQLDANTGELFF.

This chain connects TRBV5-6 to TRBJ2-1, with a possible D match to TRBD1 (6 bases). The CDR3 spans 16 residues. Germline CDR1 SGHDT, CDR2 YYEEEE. V was clipped by 3 bases and J by 0 bases, with 13 bases between them. Here the CDR3 reads CASSWPGQSSYNEQFF. The CDR3 nucleotides are TGTGCCAGCAGCTGGCCTGGACAGAGCTCCTACAATGAGCAGTTCTTC. Based on the CDR3 plus reference TRBV5-6 and TRBJ2-1, the full variable domain is DAGVTQSPTHLIKTRGQQVTLRCSPKSGHDTVSWYQQALGQGPQFIFQYYEEEERQRGNFPDRFSGHQFPNYSSELNVNALLLGDSALYLCASSWPGQSSYNEQFFGPGTRLTVL.

This clonotype has more than one count but fewer than ten. The V call is TRBV12-3 or TRBV12-4, the J call TRBJ2-5; 9 nucleotides align to TRBD2. CDR3 size: 17 residues. V was pared by 3 bases and J by 0 bases, with 8 bases of the junction left unmatched. The CDR3 region has the DNA TGTGCCAGCAGTTTTTCGAGCGGGGGGCCCAACCAAGAGACCCAGTACTTC. Translating gives CASSFSSGGPNQETQYF.

The V gene is TRBV6-5, the J gene TRBJ1-1; D is ambiguous. Trimming removed 0 bases at V and 4 bases at J, with 12 bases between. The CDR3 totals 15 residues. Per germline, CDR1 MNHEY and CDR2 SVGAGI. The CDR3 DNA reads TGTGCCAGCAGTTACTCGGAACGGGGTATCACTGAAGCTTTCTTT. Translation: CASSYSERGITEAFF.

This clonotype occurred many times. The chain uses TRBV6-5 and TRBJ2-1; tentative D call: TRBD2 (6 bases). Deletions cut 2 bases from V and 2 bases from J, with 19 bases between. This CDR3 is 18 amino acids long. Germline V gives CDR1 MNHEY, CDR2 SVGAGI. This CDR3 reads CASSYETPGLNTYNEQFF. The DNA of the CDR3 is TGTGCCAGCAGTTACGAAACTCCGGGACTGAACACCTACAATGAGCAGTTCTTC.

This clonotype has a count of ten or more. The V and J genes are TRBV18 and TRBJ2-5, with D unclear. The CDR3 sequence is 14 residues long. V lost 1 base to trimming and J lost 5 bases, with 11 bases between them. Looked up from germline, CDR1 is KGHSH and CDR2 is LQKENI. CDR3 coding DNA: TGTGCCAGCTCACCACGTTGGGCTGGGGAGACCCAGTACTTC. Residues: CASSPRWAGETQYF.

The rearrangement joins TRBV10-3 to TRBJ2-1; either TRBD1 or TRBD2 may fit D (6 bases each). V shed 10 bases and J shed 8 bases, with 15 bases lying between them. The germline gives CDR1 ENHRY, CDR2 SYGVKD. The CDR3 sequence is 12 residues long. CDR3 DNA: TGTGCCACGGGGGCAGTTATGGATGAGCAGTTCTTC. Its translation is CATGAVMDEQFF.

This clonotype was seen more than once but under ten times. The V call is TRBV7-2, the J call TRBJ2-3; D gene unclear. Trimming removed 3 bases at V and 2 bases at J, with 9 bases between. This CDR3 has 14 amino acids. Per the germline V gene, CDR1 is SGHTA and CDR2 is FQGNSA. The chain's CDR3 is CASSLNKFTDTQYF. As DNA, the CDR3 is TGTGCCAGCAGCTTGAATAAATTCACAGATACGCAGTATTTT.

This clonotype was picked up many times. The V and J genes are TRBV7-2 and TRBJ2-5, with 8 positions matching TRBD2. This CDR3 has 15 amino acids. J gave up 3 bases and V 2 bases, and 5 bases lay outside the gene matches. The V gene's germline CDR1 is SGHTA and CDR2 FQGNSA. CDR3 bases: TGTGCCAGCAGCTTACGCATAGCGGGGAAAGAGACCCAGTACTTC. Translating it yields CASSLRIAGKETQYF.

There are many counts of this clonotype. J is TRBJ1-5 and V is TRBV2; D ambiguous. V was cut by 6 bases and J by 0 bases, with 6 bases left in between. The CDR3 covers 13 residues. Germline assignment: CDR1 SNHLY and CDR2 FYNNEI. In DNA form, the CDR3 reads TGTGCCAGCAGGGCGGATAGCAATCAGCCCCAGCATTTT. Amino acid sequence: CASRADSNQPQHF.

The rearrangement uses TRBV20-1 and TRBJ1-2; possible D gene TRBD1, 5 bases. V was shortened by 0 bases and J by 5 bases, with 13 bases between the two germline ends. The CDR3 is 14 amino acids. Germline V gene sequence: CDR1 DFQATT, CDR2 SNEGSKA (reference sequence). CDR3: CSARDGTGSYGYTF. The CDR3 coding sequence is TGCAGTGCTAGAGACGGAACAGGCTCGTATGGCTACACCTTC.

The gene calls are TRBV12-3 or TRBV12-4 and TRBJ2-1, with 9 bases matching TRBD2. This CDR3 spans 17 amino acids. The junction had 14 bases not matched to a gene; V was cut back by 5 bases and J by 6 bases. The CDR3 nucleotides are TGTGCCAGCAGTCCCCCGGGGGGCGGGGGGGCCTCCAATGAGCAGTTCTTC. It specifies CASSPPGGGGASNEQFF.

This clonotype was recorded at least ten times. The V call is TRBV2, the J call TRBJ1-6; no clear D. With 3 bases removed from V and 7 bases from J, the gap between germline ends came to 13 bases. Germline CDR1 reads SNHLY; CDR2 reads FYNNEI. The CDR3 is 15 residues long. The CDR3 spells CASSDQDVANSPLHF. CDR3 in DNA: TGTGCCAGCAGTGACCAGGATGTCGCGAATTCACCCCTCCACTTT.

The chain couples TRBV6-4 to TRBJ2-2, with 9 bases that match TRBD2. The CDR3 consists of 16 residues. Germline CDR1 is MRHNA and CDR2 is SNTAGT. V lost 4 bases to trimming and J lost 2 bases; unmatched junction nucleotides: 5. CDR3: CASSVERGANTGELFF. In DNA, the CDR3 is TGTGCCAGCAGTGTCGAGCGGGGGGCCAACACCGGGGAGCTGTTTTTT.

V usage is TRBV6-2 or TRBV6-3 and J usage is TRBJ2-7; TRBD1 is a possible D gene (6 bases). Germline CDR1 MNHEY, CDR2 SVGEGT. The CDR3 has 15 residues. V was cut by 6 bases and J by 1 base, with 16 bases left in between. CDR3 amino acids: CASSPILGASYEQYV. The CDR3 region has the DNA TGTGCCAGCAGCCCCATACTGGGGGCGTCCTACGAGCAGTACGTC.

The table lists this clonotype with many counts. V and J are TRBV28 and TRBJ2-3; no definite D call. With 4 bases removed from V and 6 bases from J, the gap between germline ends came to 8 bases. The germline gives CDR1 MDHEN, CDR2 SYDVKM. This CDR3 has 12 amino acids. The DNA for the CDR3 is TGTGCCAGCAGTTCCCTCCTTGATACGCAGTATTTT. Residues: CASSSLLDTQYF.

This clonotype was detected ten times or more. The genes are TRBV28 and TRBJ2-3; the match to TRBD2 covers 14 bases. Germline CDR1 and CDR2: MDHEN and SYDVKM. Germline trimming cut 5 bases from V and 3 bases from J; bases unmatched to any gene: 13. The CDR3 has 19 amino acids. CDR3 in amino acids: CASSAFPDGTSGGTDTQYF. CDR3 in DNA: TGTGCCAGCAGTGCCTTCCCGGACGGGACTAGCGGGGGTACAGATACGCAGTATTTT.

V is TRBV6-4 and J is TRBJ1-6; 10 bases map to TRBD1. The CDR3 length is 16 residues. Germline assignment: CDR1 MRHNA and CDR2 SNTAGT. The V gene end was trimmed by 4 bases and the J gene end by 5 bases; junction bases not matched to a gene: 5. The CDR3 region has the DNA TGTGCCAGCAGTGCGACAGGGGGCGTAAATAATTCACCCCTCCACTTT. As protein: CASSATGGVNNSPLHF.